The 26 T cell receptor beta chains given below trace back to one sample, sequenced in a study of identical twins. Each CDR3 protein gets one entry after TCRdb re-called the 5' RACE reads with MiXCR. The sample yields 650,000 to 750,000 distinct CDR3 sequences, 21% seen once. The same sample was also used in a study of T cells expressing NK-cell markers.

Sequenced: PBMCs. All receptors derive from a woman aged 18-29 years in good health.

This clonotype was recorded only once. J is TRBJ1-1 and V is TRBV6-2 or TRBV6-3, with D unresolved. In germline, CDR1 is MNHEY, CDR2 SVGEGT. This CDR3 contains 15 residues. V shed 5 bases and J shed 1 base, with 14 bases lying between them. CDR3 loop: CASSPSGRTNTEAFF. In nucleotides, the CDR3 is TGTGCCAGCAGTCCCAGCGGACGGACGAACACTGAAGCTTTCTTT.

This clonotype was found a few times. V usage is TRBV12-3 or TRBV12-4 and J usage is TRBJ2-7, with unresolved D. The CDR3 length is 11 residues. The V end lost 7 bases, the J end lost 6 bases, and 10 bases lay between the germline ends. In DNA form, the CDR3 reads TGTGCCAGCAAAGGTCCCCGCGAGCAGTACTTC. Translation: CASKGPREQYF.

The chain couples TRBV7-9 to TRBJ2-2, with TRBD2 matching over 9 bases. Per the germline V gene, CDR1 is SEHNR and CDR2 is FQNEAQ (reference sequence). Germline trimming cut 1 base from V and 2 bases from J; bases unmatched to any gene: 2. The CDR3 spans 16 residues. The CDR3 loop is CASSLGTSANTGELFF. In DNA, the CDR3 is TGTGCCAGCAGCTTAGGGACTAGCGCCAACACCGGGGAGCTGTTTTTT.

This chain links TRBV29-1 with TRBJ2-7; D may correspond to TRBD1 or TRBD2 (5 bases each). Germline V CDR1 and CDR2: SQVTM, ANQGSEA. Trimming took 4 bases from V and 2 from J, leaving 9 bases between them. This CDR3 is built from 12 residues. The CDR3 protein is CSVAMGAYEQYF. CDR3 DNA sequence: TGCAGCGTTGCTATGGGGGCCTACGAGCAGTACTTC.

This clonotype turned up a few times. The CDR3 is CSAREPLAGGWNEQFF. CDR3 DNA sequence: TGCAGTGCTAGAGAGCCCTTGGCGGGGGGATGGAATGAGCAGTTCTTC. The rearrangement uses TRBV20-1 and TRBJ2-1; TRBD2 aligns across 8 bases. Germline values: CDR1 DFQATT, CDR2 SNEGSKA (reference sequence). The CDR3 runs 16 residues. V shed 0 bases and J 7 bases; nucleotides not matched to a gene: 11.

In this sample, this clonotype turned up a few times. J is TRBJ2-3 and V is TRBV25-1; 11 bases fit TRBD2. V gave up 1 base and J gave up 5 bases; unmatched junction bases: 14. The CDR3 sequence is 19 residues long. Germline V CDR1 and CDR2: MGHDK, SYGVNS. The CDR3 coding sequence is TGTGCCAGCAGTGAATCTAACCCGACTAGCGGGATGGATGTAGATACGCAGTATTTT. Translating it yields CASSESNPTSGMDVDTQYF.

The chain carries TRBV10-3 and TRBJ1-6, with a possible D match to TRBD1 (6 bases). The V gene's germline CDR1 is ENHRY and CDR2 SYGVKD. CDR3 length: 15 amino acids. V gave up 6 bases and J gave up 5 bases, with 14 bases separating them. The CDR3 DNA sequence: TGTGCCATCAGGAACGAGTGGACAGATAATTCACCCCTCCACTTT. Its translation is CAIRNEWTDNSPLHF.

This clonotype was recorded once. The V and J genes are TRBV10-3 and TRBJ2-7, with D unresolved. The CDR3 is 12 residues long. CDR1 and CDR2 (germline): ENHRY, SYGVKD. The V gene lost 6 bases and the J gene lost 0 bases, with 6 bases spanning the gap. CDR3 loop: CAISRNSYEQYF. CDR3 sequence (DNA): TGTGCCATCAGCCGCAACTCCTACGAGCAGTACTTC.

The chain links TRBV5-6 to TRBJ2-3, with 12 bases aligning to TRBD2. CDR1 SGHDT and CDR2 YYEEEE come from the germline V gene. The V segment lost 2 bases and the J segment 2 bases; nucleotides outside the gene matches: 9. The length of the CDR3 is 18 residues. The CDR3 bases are TGTGCCAGCAGCTTTACTAGCGGGGGGCTTGGGTCCACAGATACGCAGTATTTT. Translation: CASSFTSGGLGSTDTQYF.

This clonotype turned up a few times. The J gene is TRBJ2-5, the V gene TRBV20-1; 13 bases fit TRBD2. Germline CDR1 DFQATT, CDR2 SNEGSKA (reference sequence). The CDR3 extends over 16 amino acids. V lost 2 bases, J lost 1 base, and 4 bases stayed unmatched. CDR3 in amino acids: CSARRWTSGSQETQYF. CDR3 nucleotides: TGCAGTGCTAGACGTTGGACTAGCGGGAGCCAAGAGACCCAGTACTTC.

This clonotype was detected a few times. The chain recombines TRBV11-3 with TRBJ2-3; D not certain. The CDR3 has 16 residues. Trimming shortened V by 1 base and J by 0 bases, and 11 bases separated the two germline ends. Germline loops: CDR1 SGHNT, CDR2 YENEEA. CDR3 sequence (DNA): TGTGCCAGCAGCTTAGCTGCCAGACCTAGCACAGATACGCAGTATTTT. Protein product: CASSLAARPSTDTQYF.

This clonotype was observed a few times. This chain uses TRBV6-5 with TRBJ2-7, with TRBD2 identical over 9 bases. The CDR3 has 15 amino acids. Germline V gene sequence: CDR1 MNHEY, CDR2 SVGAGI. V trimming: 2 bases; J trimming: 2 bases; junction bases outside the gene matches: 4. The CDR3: CASSYARGGTYEQYF. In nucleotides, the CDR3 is TGTGCCAGCAGTTACGCGCGGGGGGGGACCTACGAGCAGTACTTC.

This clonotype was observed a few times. The CDR3 spells CATRTPDTQYF. The CDR3 DNA is TGTGCCACCCGAACCCCAGATACGCAGTATTTT. J is TRBJ2-3 and V is TRBV12-3 or TRBV12-4; D unresolved. The CDR3 is 11 residues long. Trimming stripped 10 bases from V and 4 bases from J, with 9 bases between.

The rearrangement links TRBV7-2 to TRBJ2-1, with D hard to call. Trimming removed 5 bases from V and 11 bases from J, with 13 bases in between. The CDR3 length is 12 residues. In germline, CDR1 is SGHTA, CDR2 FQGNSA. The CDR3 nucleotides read TGTGCCAGCAGCGAGTTTGGCAGGAAGCAGTTCTTC. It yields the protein CASSEFGRKQFF.

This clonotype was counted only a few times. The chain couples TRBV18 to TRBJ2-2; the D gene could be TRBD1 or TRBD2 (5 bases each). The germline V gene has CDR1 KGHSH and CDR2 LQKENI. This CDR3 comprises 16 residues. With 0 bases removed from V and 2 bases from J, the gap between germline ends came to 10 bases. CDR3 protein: CASSPPGRYNTGELFF. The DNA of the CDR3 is TGTGCCAGCTCACCACCGGGACGGTACAACACCGGGGAGCTGTTTTTT.

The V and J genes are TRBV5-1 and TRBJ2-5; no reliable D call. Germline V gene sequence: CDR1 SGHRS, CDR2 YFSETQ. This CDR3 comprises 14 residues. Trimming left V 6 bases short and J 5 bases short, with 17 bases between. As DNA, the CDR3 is TGCGCCAGCACCATAGGCCTACCGACGGAGACCCAGTACTTC. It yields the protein CASTIGLPTETQYF.

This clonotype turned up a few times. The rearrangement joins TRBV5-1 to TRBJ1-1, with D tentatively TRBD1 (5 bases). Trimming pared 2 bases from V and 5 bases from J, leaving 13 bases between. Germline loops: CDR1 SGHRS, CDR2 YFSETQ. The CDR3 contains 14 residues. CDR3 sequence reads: CASSFNGARTEAFF. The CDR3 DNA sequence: TGCGCCAGCAGCTTCAACGGGGCGCGGACTGAAGCTTTCTTT.

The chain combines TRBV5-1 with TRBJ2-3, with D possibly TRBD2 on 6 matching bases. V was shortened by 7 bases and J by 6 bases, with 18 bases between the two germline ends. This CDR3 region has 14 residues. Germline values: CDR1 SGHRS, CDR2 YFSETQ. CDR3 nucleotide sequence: TGCGCCAGCGGCCGCTCAGGAGGAGGGGATACGCAGTATTTT. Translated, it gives CASGRSGGGDTQYF.

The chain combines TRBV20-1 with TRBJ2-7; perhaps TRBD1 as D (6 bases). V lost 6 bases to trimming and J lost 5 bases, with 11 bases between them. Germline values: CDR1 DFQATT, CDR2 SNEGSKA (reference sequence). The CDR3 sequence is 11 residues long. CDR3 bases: TGCAGTGCGACAGGTGTGGACGAGCAGTACTTC. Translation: CSATGVDEQYF.

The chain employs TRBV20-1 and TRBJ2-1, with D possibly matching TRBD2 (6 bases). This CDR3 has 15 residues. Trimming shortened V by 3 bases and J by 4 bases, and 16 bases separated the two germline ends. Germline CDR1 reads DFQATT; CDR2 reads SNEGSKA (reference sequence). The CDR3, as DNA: TGCAGTGCTAGTGGGGGGTTAGGTCGTTACAATGAGCAGTTCTTC. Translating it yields CSASGGLGRYNEQFF.

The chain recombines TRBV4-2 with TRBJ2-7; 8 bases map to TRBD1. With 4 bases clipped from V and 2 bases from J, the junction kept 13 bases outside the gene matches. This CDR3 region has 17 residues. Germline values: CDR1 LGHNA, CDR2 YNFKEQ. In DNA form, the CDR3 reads TGTGCCAGCAGCCTCGACCCGGGACAGGTCGGCCCCTACGAGCAGTACTTC. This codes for CASSLDPGQVGPYEQYF.

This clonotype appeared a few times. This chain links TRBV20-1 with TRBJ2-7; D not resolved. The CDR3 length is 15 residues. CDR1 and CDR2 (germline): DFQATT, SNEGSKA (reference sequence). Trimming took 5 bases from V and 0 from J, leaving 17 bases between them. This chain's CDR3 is CSAATLLGSSYEQYF. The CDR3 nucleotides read TGCAGTGCTGCAACCCTACTCGGAAGCTCCTACGAGCAGTACTTC.

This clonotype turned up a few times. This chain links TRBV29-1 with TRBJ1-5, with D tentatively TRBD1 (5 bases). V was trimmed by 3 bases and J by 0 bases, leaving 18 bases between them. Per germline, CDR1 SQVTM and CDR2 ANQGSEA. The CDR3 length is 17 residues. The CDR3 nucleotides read TGCAGCGTTGAGTTCCCGGTGACAGAATTTAGCAATCAGCCCCAGCATTTT. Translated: CSVEFPVTEFSNQPQHF.

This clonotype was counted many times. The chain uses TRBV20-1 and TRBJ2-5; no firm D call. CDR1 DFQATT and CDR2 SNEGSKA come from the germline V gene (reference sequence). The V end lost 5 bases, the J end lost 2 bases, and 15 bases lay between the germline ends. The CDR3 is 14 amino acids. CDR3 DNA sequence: TGCAGTGCTGGCCACGCCGGCGTGCAAGAGACCCAGTACTTC. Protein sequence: CSAGHAGVQETQYF.

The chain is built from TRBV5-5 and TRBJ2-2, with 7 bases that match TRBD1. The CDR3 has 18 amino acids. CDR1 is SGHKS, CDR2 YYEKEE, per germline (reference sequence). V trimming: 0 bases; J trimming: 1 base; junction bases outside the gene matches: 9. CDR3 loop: CASSLGSPGQMNTGELFF. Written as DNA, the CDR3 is TGTGCCAGCAGCTTGGGGTCTCCGGGACAGATGAACACCGGGGAGCTGTTTTTT.

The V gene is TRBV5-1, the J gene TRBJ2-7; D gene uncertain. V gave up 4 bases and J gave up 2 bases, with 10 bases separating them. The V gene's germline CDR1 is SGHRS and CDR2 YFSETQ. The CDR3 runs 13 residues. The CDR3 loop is CASSQTAAYEQYF. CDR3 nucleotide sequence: TGCGCCAGCAGCCAAACAGCTGCCTACGAGCAGTACTTC. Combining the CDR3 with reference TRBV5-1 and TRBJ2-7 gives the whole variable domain KAGVTQTPRYLIKTRGQQVTLSCSPISGHRSVSWYQQTPGQGLQFLFEYFSETQRNKGNFPGRFSGRQFSNSRSEMNVSTLELGDSALYLCASSQTAAYEQYFGPGTRLTVT.